This T cell receptor beta chain emerged from a study of PD-1 blockade in classical Hodgkin lymphoma. Study at large: Patients had nivolumab dosed at 3 mg/kg, delivered intravenously every 2 weeks.

The CDR3 is 11 amino acids. The V and J ends lost 8 bases and 6 bases respectively, with 10 bases between them. CDR1 and CDR2 (germline): MDHEN, SYDVKM. TCRdb keeps only in-frame clones here, not all; method: immunoSEQ multiplex PCR. This sample has nearly 25,000 clones, with 70% to 80% found just once. Findings and limits, study-wide: Complete responders started with a diversity level that resembled newly diagnosed patients at baseline. A significant rise in TCR diversity by C4D1 was seen for CD4+ but not CD8+ cells. Patients with an early start, nivolumab under 1 year after ASCT, were excluded.

Details on this clone: The antigen is undetermined.

All patients experienced relapse after autologous stem cell transplantation, and brentuximab vedotin exposure was variable. V usage is TRBV28 and J usage is TRBJ1-1; D gene unclear. The input for sequencing was peripheral blood mononuclear cells (PBMCs), taken before the second cycle of nivolumab. The origin of this receptor is a human donor with classical Hodgkin lymphoma. CDR3 protein: CASVSGSEAFF. CDR3 bases: TGTGCCAGCGTTTCGGGTTCTGAAGCTTTCTTT.